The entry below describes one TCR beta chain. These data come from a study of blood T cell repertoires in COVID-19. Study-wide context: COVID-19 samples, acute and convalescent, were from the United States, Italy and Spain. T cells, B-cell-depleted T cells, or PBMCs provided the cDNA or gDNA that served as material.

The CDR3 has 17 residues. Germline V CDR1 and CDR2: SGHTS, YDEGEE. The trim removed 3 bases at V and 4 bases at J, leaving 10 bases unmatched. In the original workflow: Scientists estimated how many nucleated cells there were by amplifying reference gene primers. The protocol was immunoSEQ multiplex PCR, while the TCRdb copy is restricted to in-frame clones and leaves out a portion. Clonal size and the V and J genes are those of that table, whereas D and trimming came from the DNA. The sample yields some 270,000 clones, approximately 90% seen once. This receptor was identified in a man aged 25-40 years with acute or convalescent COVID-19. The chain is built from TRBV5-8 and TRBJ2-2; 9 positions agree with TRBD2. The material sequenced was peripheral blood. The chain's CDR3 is CASSSPGTSRSTGELFF. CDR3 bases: TGTGCCAGCAGCTCTCCCGGGACTAGCCGTTCCACCGGGGAGCTGTTTTTT.